Below, 17 T cell receptor beta chains from the same sample are listed, as sequenced in a study of cytomegalovirus exposure and HLA in healthy donors. TCRdb's table, derived via immunoSEQ multiplex PCR, lists solely in-frame clones and lacks some. The sample has under 250,000 clones, over 75% seen once. Specimen: PBMCs. All receptors derive from a woman between 18 and 29 years old in good health and CMV-seropositive.

This clone showed up just a few times. The chain carries TRBV30 and TRBJ1-2; 7 positions agree with TRBD1. Germline V gene data show CDR1 as GTSNPN and CDR2 as SVGIG (reference sequence). The V and J ends lost 0 bases and 8 bases, in that order; junction bases with no gene match: 3. The CDR3 runs 12 residues. This CDR3 is CAWSVQGSGYTF. Written as DNA, the CDR3 is TGTGCCTGGAGTGTACAGGGGAGCGGCTACACCTTC.

V usage is TRBV12-2 and J usage is TRBJ2-7; the table's D call of TRBD2 was not tested on the DNA. TRBV12-2 has pseudogene status. The CDR3 runs to 18 residues. CDR3 region: CASRPGTSGSLGNYEQYF. CDR3 nucleotide sequence: TGTGCAAGTCGCCCCGGGACTAGCGGGAGTCTAGGGAACTACGAGCAGTACTTC.

This clone was picked up a small number of times. This rearrangement joins TRBV4-1 to TRBJ2-7; perhaps TRBD1 as D (5 bases). Germline-derived CDR1 and CDR2 are MGHRA and YSYEKL. V was trimmed by 3 bases and J by 3 bases, leaving 9 bases between them. CDR3 length equals 13 residues. The CDR3 loop is CASSQVQGYEQYF. CDR3 bases: TGCGCCAGCAGCCAGGTCCAGGGCTACGAGCAGTACTTC.

The chain is built from TRBV2 and TRBJ1-2, with D perhaps matching TRBD1 (6 bases). V lost 5 bases and J 4 bases, leaving 17 bases between the germline ends. CDR1 and CDR2 from the germline V gene are SNHLY and FYNNEI. The CDR3 loop spans 15 amino acids. This chain's CDR3 is CASSPRRGAAYGYTF. The CDR3 DNA is TGTGCCAGCAGTCCCCGACGGGGGGCGGCCTATGGCTACACCTTC.

The rearrangement uses TRBV5-1 and TRBJ1-1; D may be TRBD1 (5 bases). The CDR3 extends over 14 amino acids. V was shortened by 1 base and J by 0 bases, with 7 bases between the two germline ends. Germline V gene lookup returns CDR1 SGHRS and CDR2 YFSETQ. The CDR3 reads CASSLTGVNTEAFF. DNA for the CDR3: TGCGCCAGCAGCTTGACAGGCGTGAACACTGAAGCTTTCTTT.

The gene calls are TRBV6-1 and TRBJ1-5; TRBD1 aligns across 7 bases. The germline CDR1 and CDR2 sequences are MNHNS and SASEGT. The CDR3 is 15 residues long. V dropped 4 bases and J dropped 6; count of bases not matched to a gene: 9. The DNA of the CDR3 is TGTGCCAGCAGTGTGAAGGGGGCGATTGCTCAGCCCCAGCATTTT. This encodes CASSVKGAIAQPQHF.

The chain uses TRBV4-1 and TRBJ2-3; TRBD2 matches 10 bases. J gave up 1 base and V 5 bases, and 9 bases lay outside the gene matches. Germline V lookup: CDR1 MGHRA, CDR2 YSYEKL. The CDR3 spans 17 residues. CDR3 coding DNA: TGCGCCAGCAGCTCCTTAGGAGCGGGAGGGGGCACAGATACGCAGTATTTT. It specifies CASSSLGAGGGTDTQYF.

This chain joins TRBV5-1 and TRBJ2-5; D ambiguous. The CDR3 runs 14 residues. V gave up 1 base and J gave up 2 bases, with 9 bases separating them. The germline V gene encodes CDR1 SGHRS and CDR2 YFSETQ. CDR3 sequence: CASSLRSFQETQYF. The CDR3 DNA sequence: TGCGCCAGCAGCTTGCGGAGTTTTCAAGAGACCCAGTACTTC.

The V call is TRBV28, the J call TRBJ1-4, with D perhaps TRBD1 (5 bases). The germline V gene encodes CDR1 MDHEN and CDR2 SYDVKM. The CDR3 loop spans 15 amino acids. V was clipped by 6 bases and J by 7 bases, with 18 bases between them. CDR3 region: CASSLLQARVEKLFF. CDR3 nucleotide sequence: TGTGCCAGCAGCCTCCTACAGGCTAGAGTTGAAAAACTGTTTTTT.

J is TRBJ1-5 and V is TRBV2; D possibly corresponds to TRBD1 (5 bases). The CDR3 spans 13 residues. The V and J ends lost 6 bases and 3 bases respectively, with 9 bases between them. In germline, CDR1 is SNHLY, CDR2 FYNNEI. The CDR3 DNA is TGTGCCAGCAGAAGACAGCCCAATCAGCCCCAGCATTTT. Translation: CASRRQPNQPQHF. The full variable domain, in which reference TRBV2 and TRBJ1-5 provide the parts outside the CDR3, is EPEVTQTPSHQVTQMGQEVILRCVPISNHLYFYWYRQILGQKVEFLVSFYNNEISEKSEIFDDQFSVERPDGSNFTLKIRSTKLEDSAMYFCASRRQPNQPQHFGDGTRLSIL.

Notes on this clone: Other DNA sequences in this sample translate to the same CDR3. This rearrangement joins TRBV4-2 to TRBJ2-7; 9 nucleotides agree with TRBD1. The trim removed 1 base at V and 2 bases at J, leaving 0 bases unmatched. The CDR3 is 14 residues long. Germline CDR1 is LGHNA and CDR2 is YNFKEQ. The DNA for the CDR3 is TGTGCCAGCAGCCAAGGACAGGGGGCCTACGAGCAGTACTTC. Amino acid sequence: CASSQGQGAYEQYF.

The CDR3 spells CASSQERDLSYEQYF. For the CDR3, the DNA is TGTGCCAGCAGCCAAGAGCGGGACCTGTCCTACGAGCAGTACTTC. This chain links TRBV4-2 with TRBJ2-7; a weak D match, TRBD2 (6 bases). The V gene's germline CDR1 is LGHNA and CDR2 YNFKEQ. The germline V and J ends were trimmed by 0 bases and 1 base, with 10 bases remaining between them. The CDR3 contains 15 residues.

The chain joins TRBV2 to TRBJ2-3, with 7 bases fitting TRBD2. Germline assignment: CDR1 SNHLY and CDR2 FYNNEI. The ends lost 6 bases at V and 3 bases at J; junction bases unmatched: 3. There are 13 residues in the CDR3. In DNA form, the CDR3 reads TGTGCCAGCAGGTCTAGCGGTACAGATACGCAGTATTTT. Protein: CASRSSGTDTQYF.

This rearrangement joins TRBV10-3 to TRBJ2-1; 10 bases agree with TRBD2. CDR1 is ENHRY and CDR2 is SYGVKD in the germline V gene. The CDR3 is 14 amino acids. V lost 7 bases to trimming and J lost 5 bases; unmatched junction nucleotides: 5. The CDR3 DNA follows: TGTGCCATCATGCTAGCGGGAGTAGACAATGAGCAGTTCTTC. It specifies CAIMLAGVDNEQFF.

This chain connects TRBV6-1 to TRBJ1-2, with 7 bases fitting TRBD1. Unmatched junction bases numbered 8, after V lost 3 bases and J lost 4 bases. CDR3 length: 15 residues. CDR1 MNHNS and CDR2 SASEGT come from the germline V gene. The chain's CDR3 is CASSEGQTLSYGYTF. Here the CDR3 DNA reads TGTGCCAGCAGTGAGGGACAGACCCTAAGCTATGGCTACACCTTC.

The chain carries TRBV5-1 and TRBJ2-1, with no clear D. The V end was cut by 2 bases, the J end by 1 base, with 10 bases between. The CDR3 has 15 residues. CDR1 SGHRS and CDR2 YFSETQ come from the germline V gene. CDR3: CASSFGAQSYNEQFF. The CDR3 DNA is TGCGCCAGCAGCTTCGGAGCCCAGTCCTACAATGAGCAGTTCTTC.

The chain uses TRBV6-5 and TRBJ1-3, with D uncertain. The germline CDR1 and CDR2 sequences are MNHEY and SVGAGI. Between the trimmed V and J ends, which lost 0 bases and 0 bases, there was a span of 6 bases. The CDR3 covers 15 residues. The CDR3 region is CASSYSWASGNTIYF. As DNA, the CDR3 is TGTGCCAGCAGTTACTCCTGGGCCTCTGGAAACACCATATATTTT.